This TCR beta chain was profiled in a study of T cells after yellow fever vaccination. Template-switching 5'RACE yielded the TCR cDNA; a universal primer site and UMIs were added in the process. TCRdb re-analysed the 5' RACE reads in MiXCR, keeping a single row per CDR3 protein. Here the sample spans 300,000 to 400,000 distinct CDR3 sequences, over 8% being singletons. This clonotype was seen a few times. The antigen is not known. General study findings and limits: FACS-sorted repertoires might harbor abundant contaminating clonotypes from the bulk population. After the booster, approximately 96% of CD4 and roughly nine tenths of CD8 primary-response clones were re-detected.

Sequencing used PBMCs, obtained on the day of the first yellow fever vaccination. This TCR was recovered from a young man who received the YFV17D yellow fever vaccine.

As DNA, the CDR3 is TGCAGCGTTGTAGAGGTGAAAAACATTCAGTACTTC. This translates into CSVVEVKNIQYF. V and J are TRBV29-1 and TRBJ2-4; D is uncertain. Germline-derived CDR1 and CDR2 are SQVTM and ANQGSEA. The length of the CDR3 is 12 residues. V was clipped by 4 bases and J by 4 bases, with 8 bases between them.